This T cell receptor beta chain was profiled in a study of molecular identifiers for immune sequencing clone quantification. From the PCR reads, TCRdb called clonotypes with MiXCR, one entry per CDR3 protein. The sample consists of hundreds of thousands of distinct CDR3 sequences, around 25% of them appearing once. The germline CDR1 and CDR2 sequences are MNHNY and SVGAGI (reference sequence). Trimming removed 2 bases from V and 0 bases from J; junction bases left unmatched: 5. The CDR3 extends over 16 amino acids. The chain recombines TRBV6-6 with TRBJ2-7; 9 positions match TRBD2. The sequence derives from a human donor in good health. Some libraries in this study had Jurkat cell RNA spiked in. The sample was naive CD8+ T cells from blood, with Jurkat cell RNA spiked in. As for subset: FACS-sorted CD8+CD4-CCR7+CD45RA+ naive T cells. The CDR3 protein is CASSYGAGGTSYEQYF. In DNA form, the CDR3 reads TGTGCCAGCAGTTACGGAGCGGGGGGAACCTCCTACGAGCAGTACTTC.